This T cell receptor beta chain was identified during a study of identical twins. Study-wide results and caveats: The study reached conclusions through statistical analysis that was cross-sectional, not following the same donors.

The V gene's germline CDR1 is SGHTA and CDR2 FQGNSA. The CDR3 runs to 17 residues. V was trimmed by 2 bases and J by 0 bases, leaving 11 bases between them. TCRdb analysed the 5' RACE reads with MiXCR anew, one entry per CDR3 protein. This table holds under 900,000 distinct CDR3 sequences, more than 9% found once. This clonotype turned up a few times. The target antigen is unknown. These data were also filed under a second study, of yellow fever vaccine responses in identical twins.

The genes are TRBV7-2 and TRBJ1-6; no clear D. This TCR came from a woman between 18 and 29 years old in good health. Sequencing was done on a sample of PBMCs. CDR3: CASSLSSESSYNSPLHF. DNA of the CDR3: TGTGCCAGCAGCTTATCGTCAGAGAGCTCCTATAATTCACCCCTCCACTTT.